This entry describes one T cell receptor beta chain. Its antigen is as yet unknown. Germline and junction disagree at one end, which may indicate a read error. This entry belongs to a study of identical twins. The CDR3 runs to 15 residues. Germline lookup yields CDR1 SNHLY and CDR2 FYNNEI. General study points: Within monozygotic twins, out-of-frame TCR alpha sharing was underestimated by the models. Interpretation of the results relied on cross-sectional statistical analysis and not on following the same donors.

TCRdb processed the 5' RACE reads anew with MiXCR; each CDR3 protein has one entry. This table has 1.5 million to 2 million distinct CDR3 sequences, roughly a third appearing once. Healthy Caucasians made up all donors. The chain links TRBV2 to TRBJ2-3, with 10 nucleotides matching TRBD2. Specimen: cord blood. The sequence was obtained from a newborn girl in good health. CDR3 DNA: TGTGCCGGCAGTGATCCGGGACTAGCGCAAGATACGCAGTATTTT. Its translation is CAGSDPGLAQDTQYF. The full variable domain, rest sourced from reference TRBV2 and TRBJ2-3, is EPEVTQTPSHQVTQMGQEVILRCVPISNHLYFYWYRQILGQKVEFLVSFYNNEISEKSEIFDDQFSVERPDGSNFTLKIRSTKLEDSAMYFCAGSDPGLAQDTQYFGPGTRLTVL.